This entry describes one T cell receptor beta chain. This clonotype has a handful of counts. Its antigen is unknown. The record has no base qualities; no much larger clone is one base away. The data belong to a study of T cell repertoires in cytomegalovirus infection (dated by TCRdb to the late 2010s). As for the study more broadly: Donor HLA type was relevant to the analysis, because carriage of CMV infection together with the matching HLA type was indicated by public TCR beta signatures.

CDR1 is given as MRHNA and CDR2 as SNTAGT, both from the germline V gene. Trimming costs V 2 bases and J 4 bases, and their ends lie 16 bases apart. Inclusive of the bounding cysteine and phenylalanine, the CDR3 is 16 residues long. Kept here is only the CDR3 DNA, which spans 48 bases and is read in frame from base 1. The full study reports these points: Carriers of CMV infection plus the relevant HLA type were discriminated by the cumulative frequency of public TCR beta family members in the study cohort and in an independent approximately 350-donor cohort. The ex vivo response was dominated by HLA-C-restricted CMV-specific TCR beta clonotypes, which also provided the single most frequent clonotype in two of eight donors.

The sequencing machine was an Illumina HiSeq 1500. Clones were called with MiXCR by TCRdb after fastp trimmed the public reads at Q25, and only in-frame beta chains were retained. Each entry merges the rows of one CDR3 protein and shows their most common DNA and genes. The sample records roughly 500,000 distinct CDR3 sequences, approximately 15% of which are singletons. In total, the top ten clones hold roughly a quarter of the sample. The V and J genes are TRBV6-4 and TRBJ2-3; confidence is insufficient to name the D gene. The sequence came from a human donor in good health (CMV status not recorded). Some clones in this sample may be carry-over from other donors' samples. Sequenced material: CD8+ T cells from PBMCs. The nucleotide sequence is TGTGCCAGCAGTGACGAGATAGGTGGGGAAGCAGATACGCAGTATTTT. It encodes CASSDEIGGEADTQYF.